The 25 T cell receptor beta chains presented below share a single source sample, sequenced in a study of identical twins. Each CDR3 protein gets one entry after TCRdb re-called the 5' RACE reads with MiXCR. This sample yields approximately 590,000 distinct CDR3 sequences, of which 9.6% are seen a single time; around 3.2% belongs to the top ten. This same sample was also part of a study on yellow fever vaccine responses in identical twins.

Input material: PBMCs. The source is a woman younger than 35 in good health.

There are a few counts of this clonotype. The rearrangement uses TRBV6-2 or TRBV6-3 and TRBJ2-1; either TRBD1 or TRBD2 may fit D (5 bases each). V lost 0 bases to trimming and J lost 5 bases, with 14 bases between them. The CDR3 consists of 16 residues. Germline V gives CDR1 MNHEY, CDR2 SVGEGT. Here the CDR3 reads CASSYSGTLGDNEQFF. DNA for the CDR3: TGTGCCAGCAGTTACTCGGGGACCCTAGGTGACAATGAGCAGTTCTTC.

Ten or more counts support this clonotype. The chain recombines TRBV20-1 with TRBJ2-1, with D tentatively TRBD1 (5 bases). V was trimmed by 2 bases and J by 6 bases, leaving 20 bases between them. The germline V gene has CDR1 DFQATT and CDR2 SNEGSKA (reference sequence). The length of the CDR3 is 16 residues. CDR3 residues: CSARQTMGIGANEQFF. CDR3 DNA: TGCAGTGCTAGACAAACAATGGGCATAGGGGCCAATGAGCAGTTCTTC.

This clonotype was counted at least ten times. This sequence joins TRBV7-9 and TRBJ1-3; D gene uncertain. The CDR3 totals 16 residues. Germline V gives CDR1 SEHNR, CDR2 FQNEAQ (reference sequence). V was clipped by 0 bases and J by 2 bases, with 11 bases between them. The CDR3 spells CASSLATGSPGNTIYF. The CDR3 region has the DNA TGTGCCAGCAGCTTAGCGACTGGGTCTCCTGGAAACACCATATATTTT.

This clonotype was seen at least ten times. This chain uses TRBV12-3 or TRBV12-4 with TRBJ2-5; D may be TRBD2 (6 bases). The CDR3 runs to 13 residues. Trimming took 0 bases from V and 9 from J, leaving 11 bases between them. The CDR3 DNA reads TGTGCCAGCAGTTTAGCGGCGGGGTCCCCCCAGTACTTC. Protein: CASSLAAGSPQYF.

This clonotype occurred a few times. V and J are TRBV3-1 and TRBJ2-1; 8 bases agree with TRBD2. V was clipped by 1 base and J by 9 bases; unmatched bases: 11. The CDR3 has 16 amino acids. The germline CDR1 and CDR2 sequences are LGHDT and YNNKEL (reference sequence). The CDR3 sequence is CASSQVSSGGLGEQFF. CDR3 coding DNA: TGTGCCAGCAGCCAAGTCTCCAGCGGGGGTTTAGGTGAGCAGTTCTTC.

There are many counts of this clonotype. The rearrangement links TRBV12-3 or TRBV12-4 to TRBJ2-7; D gene ambiguous. The V and J ends lost 4 bases and 4 bases respectively, with 11 bases between them. The CDR3 is 13 amino acids. The CDR3 DNA reads TGTGCCAGCAGTTCCCCGGCAGAGTACGAGCAGTACTTC. It is translated as CASSSPAEYEQYF.

This clonotype has ten or more counts. The V and J genes are TRBV5-1 and TRBJ2-1; TRBD2 matches 9 bases. This CDR3 has 17 amino acids. Germline V gene sequence: CDR1 SGHRS, CDR2 YFSETQ. The junction had 14 bases not matched to a gene; V was cut back by 3 bases and J by 7 bases. As DNA, the CDR3 is TGCGCCAGCAGCTCTCCGGCGGGGAGCGGGGGGCGGAATGAGCAGTTCTTC. Protein product: CASSSPAGSGGRNEQFF. The whole variable domain, remainder taken from reference TRBV5-1 and TRBJ2-1, is KAGVTQTPRYLIKTRGQQVTLSCSPISGHRSVSWYQQTPGQGLQFLFEYFSETQRNKGNFPGRFSGRQFSNSRSEMNVSTLELGDSALYLCASSSPAGSGGRNEQFFGPGTRLTVL.

The rearrangement joins TRBV4-3 to TRBJ2-6, with 7 positions matching TRBD1. The junction had 7 bases not matched to a gene; V was cut back by 3 bases and J by 2 bases. CDR1 is LGHNA, CDR2 YSLEER, per germline. CDR3 length: 17 amino acids. CDR3 region: CASSHINRGTGANVLTF. CDR3 nucleotide sequence: TGCGCCAGCAGCCATATTAACAGGGGAACTGGGGCCAACGTCCTGACTTTC.

This clonotype was observed a few times. The chain joins TRBV30 to TRBJ2-5; D is ambiguous. There are 11 residues in the CDR3. V gave up 1 base and J gave up 5 bases, with 5 bases separating them. CDR1 and CDR2 (germline): GTSNPN, SVGIG (reference sequence). The CDR3 reads CAWSERETQYF. CDR3 DNA sequence: TGTGCCTGGAGTGAGAGGGAGACCCAGTACTTC.

This clonotype was recorded many times. The chain uses TRBV24-1 and TRBJ2-7; 8 nucleotides agree with TRBD1. In germline, CDR1 is KGHDR, CDR2 SFDVKD. J lost 2 bases, V lost 3 bases, and 5 bases had no gene match. The CDR3 is 15 amino acids. The DNA for the CDR3 is TGTGCCACCAGTGATGCCGGGACAGGAGCCTACGAGCAGTACTTC. Its protein is CATSDAGTGAYEQYF.

There are a few counts of this clonotype. The chain combines TRBV2 with TRBJ1-4; D is possibly TRBD1 (5 bases). The CDR3 consists of 15 residues. CDR1 and CDR2 from the germline V gene are SNHLY and FYNNEI. Trimming took 5 bases from V and 11 from J, leaving 21 bases between them. The CDR3 protein is CASSPLGGDAVKLFF. CDR3 nucleotide sequence: TGTGCCAGCAGTCCTTTGGGGGGGGACGCTGTTAAACTGTTTTTT.

J is TRBJ2-3 and V is TRBV27; the D is unclear. Trimming pared 3 bases from V and 6 bases from J, leaving 10 bases between. In germline, CDR1 is MNHEY, CDR2 SMNVEV (reference sequence). CDR3 length: 13 residues. CDR3 nucleotides: TGTGCCAGCAGTTTTAGGGTACGCGATACGCAGTATTTT. This codes for CASSFRVRDTQYF.

This clonotype was observed a few times. This chain uses TRBV27 with TRBJ2-5; D is possibly TRBD1 (5 bases). CDR1 MNHEY and CDR2 SMNVEV come from the germline V gene (reference sequence). The germline V and J ends were trimmed by 2 bases and 6 bases, with 10 bases remaining between them. This CDR3 has 13 residues. The CDR3 bases are TGTGCCAGCAGTTTACGACAGCAGAAGACCCAGTACTTC. Protein product: CASSLRQQKTQYF.

This clonotype was found a few times. This rearrangement joins TRBV6-1 to TRBJ1-5; no reliable D call. This CDR3 has 14 residues. Deletions cut 3 bases from V and 3 bases from J, with 9 bases between. The germline V gene has CDR1 MNHNS and CDR2 SASEGT. DNA of the CDR3: TGTGCCAGCAGTGAGAATACATTCAATCAGCCCCAGCATTTT. Its protein is CASSENTFNQPQHF.

This clonotype was picked up many times. At one boundary the junction diverges from the germline segment, which might be a read error. The chain carries TRBV5-1 and TRBJ1-2; 10 nucleotides agree with TRBD1. Germline V gene sequence: CDR1 SGHRS, CDR2 YFSETQ. CDR3 length equals 16 residues. The CDR3 is CASSLRQGAGGGPVHF. The CDR3 bases are TGCGCCAGCAGTCTGCGACAGGGGGCGGGCGGTGGACCCGTACACTTC.

This clonotype was counted many times. The J gene is TRBJ2-6, the V gene TRBV12-3 or TRBV12-4, with TRBD2 matching over 7 bases. V trimming: 10 bases; J trimming: 0 bases; junction bases outside the gene matches: 12. This CDR3 is 17 amino acids long. CDR3 sequence (DNA): TGTGCCACCTTTCTGGGGGGGTCTCACTCTGGGGCCAACGTCCTGACTTTC. Its translation: CATFLGGSHSGANVLTF.

The chain employs TRBV6-5 and TRBJ1-5, with D unresolved. V dropped 2 bases and J dropped 9 bases, with 14 bases sitting between them. The CDR3 consists of 14 residues. In germline, CDR1 is MNHEY, CDR2 SVGAGI. CDR3 in amino acids: CASSYREVDGPQHF. In DNA, the CDR3 is TGTGCCAGCAGTTACAGGGAGGTTGATGGGCCCCAGCATTTT.

The sample holds a few counts of this clonotype. J is TRBJ2-5 and V is TRBV20-1; D gene ambiguous. The CDR3 loop spans 15 amino acids. Germline CDR1 DFQATT, CDR2 SNEGSKA (reference sequence). Trimming removed 1 base from V and 1 base from J, with 13 bases in between. This CDR3 reads CSARALLTPQETQYF. Written as DNA, the CDR3 is TGCAGTGCTAGAGCTTTATTAACCCCCCAAGAGACCCAGTACTTC.

This clonotype was observed a few times. The V call is TRBV5-1, the J call TRBJ2-7; D tentatively fits TRBD1 or TRBD2 (5 bases each). This CDR3 comprises 14 residues. In germline, CDR1 is SGHRS, CDR2 YFSETQ. Trimming removed 0 bases at V and 6 bases at J, with 13 bases between. CDR3: CASSLAGTGPEQYF. CDR3 nucleotides: TGCGCCAGCAGCTTGGCCGGGACCGGGCCCGAGCAGTACTTC.

In this sample, this clonotype turned up many times. The rearrangement joins TRBV7-3 to TRBJ2-1, with 11 positions matching TRBD2. Germline V gene data show CDR1 as SGHTA and CDR2 as FQGTGA. V lost 5 bases, J lost 9 bases, and 9 bases stayed unmatched. CDR3 size: 15 residues. The CDR3: CASSLSGGAEGEQFF. CDR3 in DNA: TGTGCCAGCAGCCTTAGCGGGGGGGCCGAGGGTGAGCAGTTCTTC.

The chain employs TRBV18 and TRBJ2-1, with D perhaps matching TRBD2 (6 bases). There are 14 residues in the CDR3. Trimming removed 8 bases from V and 5 bases from J, with 16 bases in between. Germline lookup yields CDR1 KGHSH and CDR2 LQKENI. The CDR3 reads CASTSSANDNEQFF. In nucleotides, the CDR3 is TGTGCCAGCACGTCTAGCGCAAATGACAATGAGCAGTTCTTC. Complete variable domain (other parts from reference TRBV18 and TRBJ2-1): NAGVMQNPRHLVRRRGQEARLRCSPMKGHSHVYWYRQLPEEGLKFMVYLQKENIIDESGMPKERFSAEFPKEGPSILRIQQVVRGDSAAYFCASTSSANDNEQFFGPGTRLTVL.

This clonotype was seen only a few times. The chain uses TRBV19 and TRBJ2-5; D gene unclear. The CDR3 sequence is 12 residues long. Germline V gene data show CDR1 as LNHDA and CDR2 as SQIVND (reference sequence). V lost 8 bases and J 2 bases, leaving 9 bases between the germline ends. The CDR3 DNA reads TGTGCCAGTTCCAAACGACAAGAGACCCAGTACTTC. Amino acid sequence: CASSKRQETQYF.

The table lists this clonotype with a few counts. One end of the junction fails to match germline, which may point to a read error. This chain joins TRBV7-9 and TRBJ2-1; 10 bases are a match to TRBD1. CDR3 length equals 16 residues. From germline, CDR1 is SEHNR and CDR2 FQNEAQ (reference sequence). The CDR3 nucleotides are TGTGCAAGCAGCTTAGGGACAGGGGCGAACTACAATGAGCAGTTCTTC. Its protein product is CASSLGTGANYNEQFF.

This clonotype showed up many times. The junction departs from the called germline gene at one end, perhaps through a read error. The chain uses TRBV5-1 and TRBJ2-3; 10 positions match TRBD2. The CDR3 is made up of 15 amino acids. Germline V gives CDR1 SGHRS, CDR2 YFSETQ. CDR3 residues: CASSSGTSGTDTQYF. The CDR3 DNA is TGTGCCAGCAGCTCCGGGACTAGCGGCACAGATACGCAGTATTTT.

V usage is TRBV20-1 and J usage is TRBJ2-1; possible D gene TRBD2, 6 bases. The CDR3 is 11 residues long. The germline V gene has CDR1 DFQATT and CDR2 SNEGSKA (reference sequence). V gave up 5 bases and J gave up 13 bases, with 15 bases separating them. In DNA form, the CDR3 reads TGCAGTGCTTTACTAGCAGACGGTCAGTTCTTC. It encodes CSALLADGQFF.